This T cell receptor (beta chain) derives from a study of Graves' ophthalmopathy and Graves' hyperthyroidism. On the study more broadly: The authors collected peripheral blood at initial diagnosis, before any treatment. Study-wide findings and caveats: Appearing in blood as well were most expanded thyroid clonotypes above 0.001 frequency.

Stable hyperthyroidism was defined by absence of ophthalmopathy within 18 months of follow-up. The CDR3 totals 14 residues. Germline loops: CDR1 MNHEY, CDR2 SMNVEV (reference sequence). The V end was cut by 6 bases, the J end by 2 bases, with 11 bases between. CDR3 regions of TCR beta were amplified from RNA transcripts. In the first round, RT-PCR was carried out with HTBI primers, and a multiplex PCR formed the second round. TCRdb analysed the multiplex PCR reads with MiXCR anew, one entry per CDR3 protein. The repertoire holds more than 300,000 distinct CDR3 sequences, roughly 15% seen once, with roughly 7% in the top ten. As concerns this clonotype: Its antigen is still unknown.

The source is a woman under 30 with stable Graves' hyperthyroidism. Material: peripheral blood. V gene TRBV27 combines with J gene TRBJ1-5; D not resolved. Here the CDR3 DNA reads TGTGCCAGCAGACCAAGCGGGGGCAATCAGCCCCAGCATTTT. It yields the protein CASRPSGGNQPQHF.